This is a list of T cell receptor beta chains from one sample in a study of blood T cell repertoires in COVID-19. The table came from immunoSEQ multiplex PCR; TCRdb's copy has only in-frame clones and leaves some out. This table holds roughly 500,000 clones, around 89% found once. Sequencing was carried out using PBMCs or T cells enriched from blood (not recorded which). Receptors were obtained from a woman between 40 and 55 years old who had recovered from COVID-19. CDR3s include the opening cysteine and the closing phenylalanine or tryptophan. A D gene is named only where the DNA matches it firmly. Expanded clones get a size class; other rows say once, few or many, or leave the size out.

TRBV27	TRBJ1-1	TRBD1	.	TGTGCCAGCAGTCCCGGACAGGTACTGATCACTGAAGCTTTCTTT	CASSPGQVLITEAFF
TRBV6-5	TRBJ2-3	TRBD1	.	TGTGCCAGCAGTCCACCGGGACAGAGCACAGATACGCAGTATTTT	CASSPPGQSTDTQYF
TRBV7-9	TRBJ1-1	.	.	TGTGCCAGCAGCTTTGGGGAGCGCACTGAAGCTTTCTTT	CASSFGERTEAFF
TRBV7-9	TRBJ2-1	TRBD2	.	TGTGCCAGCAGCTTACCGCCTACTAGCGCCGAGCAGTTCTTC	CASSLPPTSAEQFF
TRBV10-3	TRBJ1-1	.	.	TGTGCCATCGCCCAACCCCCACAGCCCGCGGGAACTGAAGCTTTCTTT	CAIAQPPQPAGTEAFF
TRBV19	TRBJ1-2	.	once	TGTGCCAGTACCCCGAGACAGGTCCTCTATGGCTACACCTTC	CASTPRQVLYGYTF
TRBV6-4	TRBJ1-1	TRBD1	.	TGTGCCAGCACCCCAGGGGGCGCCGGCACTGAAGCTTTCTTT	CASTPGGAGTEAFF
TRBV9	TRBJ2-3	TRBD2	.	TGTGCCAGCAGCGTAGGTGGTGGGAGGGCCATCGGGGATACGCAGTATTTT	CASSVGGGRAIGDTQYF
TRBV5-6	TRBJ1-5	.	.	TGTGCCAGCAGCTTTCGCGCGTATCAGCCCCAGCATTTT	CASSFRAYQPQHF
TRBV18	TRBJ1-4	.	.	TGTGCCAGCTCACCCCTAGCGTCGGCTAATGAAAAACTGTTTTTT	CASSPLASANEKLFF
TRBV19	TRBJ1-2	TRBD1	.	TGTGCCAGTACCGGGACAGGGTTGCTGTATGGCTACACCTTC	CASTGTGLLYGYTF
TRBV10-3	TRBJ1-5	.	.	TGTGCCATCAGTGACCAAGGCGGGGTGGGGGGTAGGCAGCCCCAGCATTTT	CAISDQGGVGGRQPQHF
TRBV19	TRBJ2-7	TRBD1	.	TGTGCCAGTAGTAACCACAGGGGAACCTACGAGCAGTACTTC	CASSNHRGTYEQYF
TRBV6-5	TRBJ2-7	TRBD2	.	TGTGCCAGCAGTTACAGGCTAGCGGGAGGGTTCTACGAGCAGTACTTC	CASSYRLAGGFYEQYF
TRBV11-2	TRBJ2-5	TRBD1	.	TGTGCCAGCAGTTTCCCCGGGGGACAGGCCCAAGAGACCCAGTACTTC	CASSFPGGQAQETQYF
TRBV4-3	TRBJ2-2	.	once	TGCGCCAGCAGCCAAGATCGGTTCGCGAACACCGGGGAGCTGTTTTTT	CASSQDRFANTGELFF
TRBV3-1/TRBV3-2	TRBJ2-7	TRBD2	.	TGTGCCAGCAGCCAAGAAGCGGGAGGGAAGAACGAGCAGTACTTC	CASSQEAGGKNEQYF
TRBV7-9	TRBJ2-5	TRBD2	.	TGTGCCAGCAGCTCCAAGTTTCCTAGCGGGACCCACCAAGAGACCCAGTACTTC	CASSSKFPSGTHQETQYF
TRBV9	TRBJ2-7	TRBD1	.	TGTGCCAGCAGCGTAGATGGCAGGGGGCAATCCTACGAGCAGTACTTC	CASSVDGRGQSYEQYF
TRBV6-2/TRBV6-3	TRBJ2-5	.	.	TGTGCCAGCAGTTACAGCGTCAGCAATCAACAAGAGACCCAGTACTTC	CASSYSVSNQQETQYF
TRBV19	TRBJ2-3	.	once	TGTGCCAGTAAAAGACAGGCTAGCACAGATACGCAGTATTTT	CASKRQASTDTQYF
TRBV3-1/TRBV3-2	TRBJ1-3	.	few	TGTGCCAGCAGCCAAGGCCAGGCGACAGGAAACACCATATATTTT	CASSQGQATGNTIYF
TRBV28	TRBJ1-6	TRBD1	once	TGTGCCAGCATGGTACCAGGGGGTTCCAATTCACCCCTCCACTTT	CASMVPGGSNSPLHF
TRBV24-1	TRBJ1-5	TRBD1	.	TGTGCCACCAGTGGGGGTCCAGGGGGCGCGGTGGCCGATAGCAATCAGCCCCAGCATTTT	CATSGGPGGAVADSNQPQHF
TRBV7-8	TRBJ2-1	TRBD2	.	TGTGCCAGCAGCTTTAGAACCTGGGGGATGGCTAGCGGGAAAAGATACAATGAGCAGTTCTTC	CASSFRTWGMASGKRYNEQFF
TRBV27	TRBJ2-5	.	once	TGTGCCAGCAGCTGGACAGTCCAAGAGACCCAGTACTTC	CASSWTVQETQYF
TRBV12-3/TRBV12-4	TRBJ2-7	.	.	TGTGCCAGCGGCCAGCGTTACGAGCAGTACTTC	CASGQRYEQYF